A single sample gave rise to the 2 T cell receptor beta chains below, sequenced in a study of shared clonotypes between healthy human individuals. Using immunoSEQ multiplex PCR, the repertoire was profiled, and TCRdb retains in-frame clones only, with some absent. There are about 2 million clones in the sample; roughly 96% occur only once, and more than 0.1% lies in the top ten. The sample consisted of naive CD4+ T cells sorted from blood. The sample's subset: CD45RA+ positively selected. These receptors came from a man in his late teens or twenties in good health.

This clone appeared a few times. This sequence joins TRBV2 and TRBJ1-2; D is unresolved. Germline lookup yields CDR1 SNHLY and CDR2 FYNNEI. The CDR3 is 12 amino acids. The V end was cut by 4 bases, the J end by 7 bases, with 10 bases between. This CDR3 reads CASSVDWRGYTF. The CDR3 DNA sequence: TGTGCCAGCAGTGTTGACTGGCGTGGCTACACCTTC.

The chain uses TRBV10-3 and TRBJ2-2; 12 bases are a match to TRBD2. CDR1 ENHRY and CDR2 SYGVKD come from the germline V gene. The J segment lost 3 bases and the V segment lost 4 bases, leaving 3 bases of the junction unmatched. This CDR3 is 16 amino acids long. The CDR3 region has the DNA TGTGCCATCAGTGCCAGACTAGCGGGAGACACCGGGGAGCTGTTTTTT. This encodes CAISARLAGDTGELFF.